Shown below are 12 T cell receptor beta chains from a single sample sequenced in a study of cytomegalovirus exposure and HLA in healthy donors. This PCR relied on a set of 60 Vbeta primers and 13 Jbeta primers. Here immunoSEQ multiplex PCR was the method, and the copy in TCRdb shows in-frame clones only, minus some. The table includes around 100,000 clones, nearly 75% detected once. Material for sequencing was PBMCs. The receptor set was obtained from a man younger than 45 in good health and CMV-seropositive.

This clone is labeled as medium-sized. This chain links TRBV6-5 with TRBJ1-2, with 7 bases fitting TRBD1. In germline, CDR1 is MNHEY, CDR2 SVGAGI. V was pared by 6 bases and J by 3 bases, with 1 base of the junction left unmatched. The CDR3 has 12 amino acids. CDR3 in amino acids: CASSQGDYGYTF. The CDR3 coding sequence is TGTGCCAGCAGCCAGGGGGACTATGGCTACACCTTC.

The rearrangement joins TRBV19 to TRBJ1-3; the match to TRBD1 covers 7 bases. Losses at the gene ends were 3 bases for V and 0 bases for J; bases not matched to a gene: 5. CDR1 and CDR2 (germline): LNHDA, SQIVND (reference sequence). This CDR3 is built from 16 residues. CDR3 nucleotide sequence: TGTGCCAGTAGTATCTACAGGGGACCCTCTGGAAACACCATATATTTT. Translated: CASSIYRGPSGNTIYF.

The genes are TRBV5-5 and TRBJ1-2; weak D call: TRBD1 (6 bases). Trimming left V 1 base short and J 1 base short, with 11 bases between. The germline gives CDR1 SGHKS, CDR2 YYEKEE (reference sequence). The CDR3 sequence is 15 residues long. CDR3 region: CASSLRTEDNYGYTF. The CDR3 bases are TGTGCCAGCAGCTTGAGGACAGAAGATAACTATGGCTACACCTTC.

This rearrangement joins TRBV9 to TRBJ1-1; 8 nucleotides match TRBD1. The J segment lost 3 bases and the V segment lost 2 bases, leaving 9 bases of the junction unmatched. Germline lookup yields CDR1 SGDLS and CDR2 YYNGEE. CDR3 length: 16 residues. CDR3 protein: CASSVRSGQGYTEAFF. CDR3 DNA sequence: TGTGCCAGCAGCGTCCGCAGTGGACAGGGTTACACTGAAGCTTTCTTT.

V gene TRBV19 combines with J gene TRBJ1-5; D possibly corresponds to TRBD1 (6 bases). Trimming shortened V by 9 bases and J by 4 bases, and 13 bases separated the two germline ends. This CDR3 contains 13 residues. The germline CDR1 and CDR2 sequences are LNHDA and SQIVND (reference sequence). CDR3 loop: CASRRGANQPQHF. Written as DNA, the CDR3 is TGTGCCAGCCGCCGGGGGGCGAATCAGCCCCAGCATTTT.

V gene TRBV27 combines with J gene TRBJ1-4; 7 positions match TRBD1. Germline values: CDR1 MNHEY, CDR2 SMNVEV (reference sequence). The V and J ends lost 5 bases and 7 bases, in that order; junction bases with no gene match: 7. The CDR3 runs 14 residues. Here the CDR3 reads CASSTRGTGEKLFF. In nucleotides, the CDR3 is TGTGCCAGCAGTACCAGGGGGACTGGTGAAAAACTGTTTTTT.

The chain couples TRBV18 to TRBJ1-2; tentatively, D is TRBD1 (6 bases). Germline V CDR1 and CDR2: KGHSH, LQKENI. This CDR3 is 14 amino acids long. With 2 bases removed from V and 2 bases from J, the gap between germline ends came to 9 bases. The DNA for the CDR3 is TGTGCCAGCTCACCAATGGGGGCAAACTATGGCTACACCTTC. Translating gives CASSPMGANYGYTF.

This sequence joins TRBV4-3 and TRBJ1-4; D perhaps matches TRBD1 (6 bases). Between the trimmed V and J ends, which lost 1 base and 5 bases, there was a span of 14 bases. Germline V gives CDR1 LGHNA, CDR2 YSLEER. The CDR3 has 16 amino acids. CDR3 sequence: CASSQAESQGNEKLFF. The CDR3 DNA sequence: TGCGCCAGCAGCCAAGCCGAGAGCCAGGGGAATGAAAAACTGTTTTTT.

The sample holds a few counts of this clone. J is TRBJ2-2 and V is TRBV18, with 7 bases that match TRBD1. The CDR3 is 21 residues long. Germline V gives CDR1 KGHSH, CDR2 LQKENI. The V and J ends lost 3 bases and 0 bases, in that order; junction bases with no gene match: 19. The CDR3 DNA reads TGTGCCAGCTCACCCGCCTTCCGGGACAGTGCAGCGATCGCGAACACCGGGGAGCTGTTTTTT. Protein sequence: CASSPAFRDSAAIANTGELFF.

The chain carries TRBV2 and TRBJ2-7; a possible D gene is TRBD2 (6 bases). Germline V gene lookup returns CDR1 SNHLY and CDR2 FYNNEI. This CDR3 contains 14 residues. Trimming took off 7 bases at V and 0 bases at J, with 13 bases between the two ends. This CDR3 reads CASTQVRGSYEQYF. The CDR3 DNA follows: TGTGCCAGCACCCAGGTGCGGGGCTCCTACGAGCAGTACTTC.

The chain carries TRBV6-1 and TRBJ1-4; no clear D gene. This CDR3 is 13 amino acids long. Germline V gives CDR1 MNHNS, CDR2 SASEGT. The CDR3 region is CATAGLANEKLFF. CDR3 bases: TGTGCTACAGCAGGCTTGGCTAATGAAAAACTGTTTTTT.

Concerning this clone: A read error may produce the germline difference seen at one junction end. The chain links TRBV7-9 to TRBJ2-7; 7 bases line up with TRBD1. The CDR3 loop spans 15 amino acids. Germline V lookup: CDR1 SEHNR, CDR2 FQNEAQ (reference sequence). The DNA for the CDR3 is TGTGCCGGCAGCTTAGGAACAGGGGATACCTACGAGCAGTACTTC. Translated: CAGSLGTGDTYEQYF.